Following are 12 T cell receptor beta chains from one sample sequenced in a study of T cell responses to AZD1222 COVID-19 vaccine. The assay was immunoSEQ multiplex PCR, and TCRdb's table has in-frame clones only and misses some. The sample lists more than 140,000 clones, about nine tenths seen once, with approximately 3.6% in the top ten. This specimen was peripheral blood, taken on day 0 of MenACWY control vaccination. These receptor sequences come from an adult in good health.

This clone has a single count. The chain joins TRBV15 to TRBJ2-1; 15 bases agree with TRBD2. The CDR3 covers 21 residues. Germline trimming cut 0 bases from V and 2 bases from J; bases unmatched to any gene: 11. CDR1 and CDR2 (germline): LNHNV, YYDKDF (reference sequence). Here the CDR3 DNA reads TGTGCCACCAGCAGAGAATTGGTCGGACTAGCGGGGGGGAACCCCTACAATGAGCAGTTCTTC. Protein product: CATSRELVGLAGGNPYNEQFF.

V gene TRBV5-4 combines with J gene TRBJ1-5; 7 bases agree with TRBD1. The CDR3 consists of 13 residues. Trimming took 4 bases from V and 5 from J; bases not matched to a gene: 3. CDR1 SGHNT and CDR2 YYREEE come from the germline V gene (reference sequence). The CDR3 region has the DNA TGTGCCAGCAGCCCAGGACAGGATCAGCCCCAGCATTTT. Translation: CASSPGQDQPQHF.

This clone was counted between two and nine times. The chain recombines TRBV12-3 or TRBV12-4 with TRBJ2-7, with D perhaps matching TRBD1 (6 bases). The germline V and J ends were trimmed by 6 bases and 2 bases, with 11 bases remaining between them. There are 13 residues in the CDR3. CDR3 amino acids: CASSTGSPYEQYF. In nucleotides, the CDR3 is TGTGCCAGCAGCACAGGGTCCCCCTACGAGCAGTACTTC.

V gene TRBV7-2 combines with J gene TRBJ2-3; 7 bases agree with TRBD2. V lost 5 bases, J lost 2 bases, and 4 bases stayed unmatched. The CDR3 has 14 amino acids. Germline V gene lookup returns CDR1 SGHTA and CDR2 FQGNSA. The CDR3 sequence: CASSLGTTTDTQYF. Written as DNA, the CDR3 is TGTGCCAGCAGCCTCGGGACTACCACAGATACGCAGTATTTT.

This chain joins TRBV6-6 and TRBJ2-5; 11 positions agree with TRBD2. J was trimmed by 5 bases and V by 7 bases; bases with no gene match: 6. Per germline, CDR1 MNHNY and CDR2 SVGAGI (reference sequence). CDR3 length: 14 residues. The CDR3 DNA is TGTGCCAGCAACCAACTAGCGGGGGTGGAGACCCAGTACTTC. Translation: CASNQLAGVETQYF.

The V and J genes are TRBV30 and TRBJ1-2, with a weak D call TRBD1 (6 bases). This CDR3 comprises 12 residues. The V and J ends lost 0 bases and 7 bases respectively, with 9 bases between them. Per the germline V gene, CDR1 is GTSNPN and CDR2 is SVGIG (reference sequence). The CDR3 is CAWSVKGGGYTF. CDR3 sequence (DNA): TGTGCCTGGAGTGTCAAGGGGGGTGGCTACACCTTC.

This chain uses TRBV12-3 or TRBV12-4 with TRBJ1-2, with a possible D match to TRBD1 (6 bases). Trimming stripped 2 bases from V and 6 bases from J, with 7 bases between. The CDR3 runs to 12 residues. Here the CDR3 reads CASSLHRDGYTF. In nucleotides, the CDR3 is TGTGCCAGCAGTTTACACAGGGATGGCTACACCTTC.

The V gene is TRBV6-5, the J gene TRBJ2-5, with 13 positions matching TRBD2. V lost 2 bases, J lost 4 bases, and 4 bases stayed unmatched. Germline lookup yields CDR1 MNHEY and CDR2 SVGAGI. The CDR3 consists of 16 residues. CDR3 protein: CASSYVLAGGPETQYF. The CDR3 DNA sequence: TGTGCCAGCAGTTACGTACTAGCGGGAGGGCCAGAGACCCAGTACTTC.

This clone was recorded a few times. This rearrangement joins TRBV6-6 to TRBJ1-5; tentative D call: TRBD1 (6 bases). Between the trimmed V and J ends, which lost 5 bases and 7 bases, there was a span of 12 bases. This CDR3 is 13 amino acids long. CDR1 MNHNY and CDR2 SVGAGI come from the germline V gene (reference sequence). CDR3 loop: CASSTRQVQPQHF. CDR3 nucleotides: TGTGCCAGCAGTACCAGACAGGTCCAGCCCCAGCATTTT.

The rearrangement uses TRBV4-2 and TRBJ1-4; D not certain. CDR3 length equals 17 residues. Between the trimmed V and J ends, which lost 0 bases and 1 base, there was a span of 12 bases. Germline loops: CDR1 LGHNA, CDR2 YNFKEQ. CDR3 in DNA: TGTGCCAGCAGCCAAGATTTGCGCCGGGGAACTAATGAAAAACTGTTTTTT. Its protein is CASSQDLRRGTNEKLFF.

The genes are TRBV3-1 (or the pseudogene TRBV3-2) and TRBJ2-5; either TRBD1 or TRBD2 may supply D (6 bases each). Trimming took off 6 bases at V and 2 bases at J, with 16 bases between the two ends. CDR3 length: 15 amino acids. CDR1 is LGHDT, CDR2 YNNKEL, per germline (reference sequence). The CDR3: CASSPRRGLQETQYF. The CDR3 DNA reads TGTGCCAGCAGTCCTCGCCGGGGGCTTCAAGAGACCCAGTACTTC.

The rearrangement links TRBV5-1 to TRBJ1-2, with unresolved D. V lost 0 bases, J lost 2 bases, and 14 bases lay in between. The CDR3 extends over 16 amino acids. Germline lookup yields CDR1 SGHRS and CDR2 YFSETQ. The CDR3 region is CASSLALAGQNYGYTF. The CDR3 DNA reads as TGCGCCAGCAGCTTGGCCCTAGCAGGCCAGAACTATGGCTACACCTTC.